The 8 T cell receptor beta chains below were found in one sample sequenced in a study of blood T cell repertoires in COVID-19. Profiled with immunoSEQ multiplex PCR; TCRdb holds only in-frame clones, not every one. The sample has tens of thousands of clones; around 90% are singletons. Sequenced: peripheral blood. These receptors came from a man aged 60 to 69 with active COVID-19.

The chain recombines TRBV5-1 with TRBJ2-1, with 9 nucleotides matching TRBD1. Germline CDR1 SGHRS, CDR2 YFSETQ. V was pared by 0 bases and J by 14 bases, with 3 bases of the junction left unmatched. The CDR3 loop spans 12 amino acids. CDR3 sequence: CASSLEGTGKFF. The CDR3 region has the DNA TGCGCCAGCAGCTTGGAAGGGACAGGGAAGTTCTTC.

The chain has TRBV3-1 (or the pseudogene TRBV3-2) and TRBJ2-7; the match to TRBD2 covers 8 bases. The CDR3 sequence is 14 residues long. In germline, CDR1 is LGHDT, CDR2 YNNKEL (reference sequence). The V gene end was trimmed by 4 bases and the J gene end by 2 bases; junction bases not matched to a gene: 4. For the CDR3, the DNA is TGTGCCAGCAGCCGGAGCGGGGGCCCCTACGAGCAGTACTTC. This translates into CASSRSGGPYEQYF.

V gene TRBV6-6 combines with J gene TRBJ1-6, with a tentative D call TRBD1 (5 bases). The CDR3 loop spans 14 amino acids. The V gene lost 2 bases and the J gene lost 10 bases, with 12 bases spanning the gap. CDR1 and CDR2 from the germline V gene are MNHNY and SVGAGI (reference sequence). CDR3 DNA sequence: TGTGCCAGCAGTTACCCGGAATCAGGGTCACCCCTCCACTTT. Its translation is CASSYPESGSPLHF.

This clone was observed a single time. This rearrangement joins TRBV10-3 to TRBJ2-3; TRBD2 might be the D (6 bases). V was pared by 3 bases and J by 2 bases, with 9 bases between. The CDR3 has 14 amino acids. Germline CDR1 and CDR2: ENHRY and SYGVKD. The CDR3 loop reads CAISDRGNTDTQYF. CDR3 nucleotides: TGTGCCATCAGTGACCGGGGGAACACAGATACGCAGTATTTT.

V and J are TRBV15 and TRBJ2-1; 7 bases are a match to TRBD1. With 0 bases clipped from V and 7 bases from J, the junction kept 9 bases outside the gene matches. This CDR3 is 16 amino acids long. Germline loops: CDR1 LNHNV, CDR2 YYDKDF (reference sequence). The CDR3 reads CATSRDGWDSDNEQFF. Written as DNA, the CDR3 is TGTGCCACCAGCAGAGATGGTTGGGACAGTGATAATGAGCAGTTCTTC. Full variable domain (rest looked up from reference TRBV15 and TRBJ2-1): DAMVIQNPRYQVTQFGKPVTLSCSQTLNHNVMYWYQQKSSQAPKLLFHYYDKDFNNEADTPDNFQSRRPNTSFCFLDIRSPGLGDTAMYLCATSRDGWDSDNEQFFGPGTRLTVL.

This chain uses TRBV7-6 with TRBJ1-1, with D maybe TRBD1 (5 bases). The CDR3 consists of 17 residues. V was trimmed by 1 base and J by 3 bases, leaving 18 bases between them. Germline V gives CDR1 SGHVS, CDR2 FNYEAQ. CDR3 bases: TGTGCCAGCAGCTTAGAGGGAGGAATTGTCAGGGACACTGAAGCTTTCTTT. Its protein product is CASSLEGGIVRDTEAFF.

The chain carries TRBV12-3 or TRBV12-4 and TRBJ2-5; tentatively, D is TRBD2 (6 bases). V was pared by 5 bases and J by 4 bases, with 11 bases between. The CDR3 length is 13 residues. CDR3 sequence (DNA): TGTGCCAGCAGTAAACCCGGGGGAGAGACCCAGTACTTC. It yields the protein CASSKPGGETQYF.

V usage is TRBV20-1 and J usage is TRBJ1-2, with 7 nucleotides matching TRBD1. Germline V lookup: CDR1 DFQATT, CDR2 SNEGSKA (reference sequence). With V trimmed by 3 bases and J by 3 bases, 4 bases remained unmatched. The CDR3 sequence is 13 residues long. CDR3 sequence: CSASNRGDYGYTF. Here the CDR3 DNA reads TGCAGTGCTAGTAACAGGGGTGACTATGGCTACACCTTC.